Presented here are 15 T cell receptor beta chains from one specimen sequenced in a study of T cell repertoires in cytomegalovirus infection. TCRdb analysed the reads with MiXCR anew, one entry per CDR3 protein. The data show about 700,000 distinct CDR3 sequences, with roughly 36% seen just once and around a sixth held by the top ten. Their specific antigens are unknown. This sample comprised cultured PBMCs, obtained from culture after CMV antigen stimulation. These receptor sequences come from a human donor in good health (CMV status not recorded). Some clones in this sample may be carry-over from other donors' samples.

The V call is TRBV19, the J call TRBJ1-1, with D hard to call. With 2 bases removed from V and 0 bases from J, the gap between germline ends came to 13 bases. The germline V gene encodes CDR1 LNHDA and CDR2 SQIVND (reference sequence). The CDR3 length is 16 residues. CDR3 amino acids: CASSIQAAGMNTEAFF. The CDR3 DNA reads as TGTGCCAGTAGTATACAGGCAGCGGGGATGAACACTGAAGCTTTCTTT.

The V and J genes are TRBV29-1 and TRBJ2-7, with 9 bases identical to TRBD1. Germline V CDR1 and CDR2: SQVTM, ANQGSEA. V trimming: 6 bases; J trimming: 4 bases; junction bases outside the gene matches: 10. The CDR3 totals 14 residues. CDR3 amino acids: CSVGRGQGIYEQYF. In DNA form, the CDR3 reads TGCAGCGTGGGACGGGGACAGGGTATTTACGAGCAGTACTTC.

This clonotype was observed once. The genes are TRBV4-1 and TRBJ2-2, with D possibly matching TRBD1 (6 bases). V was clipped by 6 bases and J by 3 bases, with 11 bases between them. The CDR3 runs to 14 residues. Per germline, CDR1 MGHRA and CDR2 YSYEKL. The chain's CDR3 is CASRTGPYTGELFF. CDR3 coding DNA: TGCGCCAGCAGAACAGGGCCGTACACCGGGGAGCTGTTTTTT.

The gene calls are TRBV6-1 and TRBJ2-2, with TRBD2 matching 8 bases. This CDR3 region has 17 residues. The ends lost 1 base at V and 4 bases at J; junction bases unmatched: 8. The germline V gene encodes CDR1 MNHNS and CDR2 SASEGT. CDR3 amino acids: CASSEERQAGVTGELFF. CDR3 nucleotides: TGTGCCAGCAGTGAAGAACGGCAAGCGGGGGTCACCGGGGAGCTGTTTTTT.

A few counts support this clonotype. The J gene is TRBJ2-3, the V gene TRBV20-1; 13 nucleotides line up with TRBD2. This CDR3 comprises 17 residues. Per germline, CDR1 DFQATT and CDR2 SNEGSKA (reference sequence). The junction had 8 bases not matched to a gene; V was cut back by 0 bases and J by 5 bases. CDR3 in DNA: TGCAGTGCTAGAGATTTACTAGCGGGGGGGCGGGGAGATACGCAGTATTTT. Protein: CSARDLLAGGRGDTQYF.

The gene calls are TRBV6-1 and TRBJ2-1, with TRBD2 as a possible D gene (5 bases). CDR1 and CDR2 from the germline V gene are MNHNS and SASEGT. The CDR3 runs to 15 residues. With 7 bases removed from V and 3 bases from J, the gap between germline ends came to 16 bases. The CDR3 here is CASNWEPGNYNEQFF. CDR3 DNA: TGTGCCAGCAATTGGGAGCCGGGGAACTACAATGAGCAGTTCTTC.

This clonotype was detected many times. This sequence joins TRBV7-2 and TRBJ1-2, with 10 bases that match TRBD1. The CDR3 runs 14 residues. V gave up 5 bases and J gave up 8 bases; unmatched junction bases: 8. CDR1 is SGHTA, CDR2 FQGNSA, per germline. The CDR3 DNA reads as TGTGCCAGCAGCACCGGGACAGGGGCGGGAGGCTACACCTTC. Amino acid sequence: CASSTGTGAGGYTF.

J is TRBJ2-7 and V is TRBV6-1; 11 bases align to TRBD1. Germline trimming cut 8 bases from V and 6 bases from J; bases unmatched to any gene: 6. The length of the CDR3 is 13 residues. The germline CDR1 and CDR2 sequences are MNHNS and SASEGT. CDR3 DNA sequence: TGTGCCAGCTCCGGGACAGGGGGGACCGAGCAGTACTTC. Translation gives CASSGTGGTEQYF.

The rearrangement uses TRBV15 and TRBJ2-5, with 8 bases aligning to TRBD2. CDR1 is LNHNV and CDR2 is YYDKDF in the germline V gene (reference sequence). After removal of 0 bases from V and 2 bases from J, the junction contained 2 bases not matched to a gene. The CDR3 consists of 15 residues. The CDR3 spells CATSREIAGQETQYF. CDR3 DNA: TGTGCCACCAGCAGAGAAATAGCGGGGCAAGAGACCCAGTACTTC.

This clonotype has only a few counts. This chain connects TRBV7-2 to TRBJ1-1; D remains unclear. CDR3 size: 13 residues. Per the germline V gene, CDR1 is SGHTA and CDR2 is FQGNSA. V shed 3 bases and J shed 7 bases, with 12 bases lying between them. The chain's CDR3 is CASSFDPTDEAFF. CDR3 bases: TGTGCCAGCAGCTTTGACCCCACAGATGAAGCTTTCTTT.

The rearrangement links TRBV6-1 to TRBJ2-7, with D possibly TRBD1 on 6 matching bases. With 7 bases removed from V and 1 base from J, the gap between germline ends came to 20 bases. The CDR3 consists of 16 residues. Per the germline V gene, CDR1 is MNHNS and CDR2 is SASEGT. This CDR3 is CASKGGRTFGSYEQYF. DNA of the CDR3: TGTGCCAGCAAAGGGGGAAGGACATTTGGGTCCTACGAGCAGTACTTC.

This clonotype showed up just a few times. V usage is TRBV7-6 and J usage is TRBJ2-3; D might be TRBD2 (6 bases). V dropped 5 bases and J dropped 0 bases, with 15 bases sitting between them. There are 16 residues in the CDR3. Germline CDR1 and CDR2: SGHVS and FNYEAQ. CDR3 DNA: TGTGCCAGCAGCCCACGGTTTCGGGGGAGCACAGATACGCAGTATTTT. Its protein product is CASSPRFRGSTDTQYF.

This clonotype was observed a handful of times. V usage is TRBV6-1 and J usage is TRBJ2-7; D possibly matches TRBD1 or TRBD2 (5 bases each). The CDR3 runs 14 residues. Trimming took 3 bases from V and 3 from J, leaving 12 bases between them. CDR1 and CDR2 from the germline V gene are MNHNS and SASEGT. The CDR3, as DNA: TGTGCCAGCAGTGATGGGGGATTCGGCTACGAGCAGTACTTC. Encoded protein: CASSDGGFGYEQYF.

This clonotype showed up just a few times. The chain carries TRBV28 and TRBJ2-5; D is possibly TRBD1 (5 bases). Deletions cut 8 bases from V and 3 bases from J, with 13 bases between. Germline lookup yields CDR1 MDHEN and CDR2 SYDVKM. The CDR3 runs to 13 residues. This CDR3 is CASSDGHKETQYF. CDR3 in DNA: TGTGCCAGCTCCGACGGACATAAAGAGACCCAGTACTTC.

This clonotype was seen repeatedly, ten times or more. The chain carries TRBV7-2 and TRBJ2-3, with 12 bases lining up with TRBD2. Per germline, CDR1 SGHTA and CDR2 FQGNSA. V shed 5 bases and J 0 bases; nucleotides not matched to a gene: 9. The length of the CDR3 is 18 residues. CDR3: CASSDTGLAGSSTDTQYF. The CDR3 DNA is TGTGCCAGCAGCGACACAGGACTAGCGGGGAGTAGCACAGATACGCAGTATTTT.